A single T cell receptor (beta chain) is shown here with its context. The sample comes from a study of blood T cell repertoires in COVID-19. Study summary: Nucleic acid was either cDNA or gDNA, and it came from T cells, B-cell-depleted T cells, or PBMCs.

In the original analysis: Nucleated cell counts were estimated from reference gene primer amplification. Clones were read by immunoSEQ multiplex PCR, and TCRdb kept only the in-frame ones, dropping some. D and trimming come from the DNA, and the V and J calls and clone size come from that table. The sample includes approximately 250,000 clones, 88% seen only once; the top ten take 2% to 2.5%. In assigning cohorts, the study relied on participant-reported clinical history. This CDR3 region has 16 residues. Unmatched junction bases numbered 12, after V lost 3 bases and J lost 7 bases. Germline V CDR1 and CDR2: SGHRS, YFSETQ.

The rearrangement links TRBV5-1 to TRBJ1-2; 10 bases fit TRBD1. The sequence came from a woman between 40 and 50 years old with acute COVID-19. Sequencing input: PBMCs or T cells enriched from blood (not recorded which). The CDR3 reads CASSSGQGYLEGGYTF. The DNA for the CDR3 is TGCGCCAGCAGCTCGGGACAGGGGTATCTTGAGGGTGGCTACACCTTC.